Listed below are T cell receptor beta chains from one sample, sequenced in a study of blood T cell repertoires in COVID-19. Sequencing used immunoSEQ multiplex PCR; TCRdb keeps in-frame clones, though not all of them. The sample lists about 210,000 clones, 81% seen once, with 8% to 9% in the top ten. Sequenced sample: PBMCs or T cells enriched from blood (not recorded which). All receptors come from a woman in her forties or fifties with acute COVID-19. CDR3s include the opening cysteine and the closing phenylalanine or tryptophan. The D gene is left open where the match is weak. The size of a clone is reported for some rows only, either as once, few or many, or as a class for expanded clones.

TRBV27	TRBJ2-2	18	.	TRBD2	CASSSPPSGYANTGELFF	TGTGCCAGCAGTTCCCCGCCTAGCGGGTACGCGAACACCGGGGAGCTGTTTTTT
TRBV19	TRBJ1-1	15	few	TRBD1	CASSRPGQMNTEAFF	TGTGCCAGTAGCCGCCCGGGACAGATGAACACTGAAGCTTTCTTT
TRBV5-1	TRBJ2-7	15	.	TRBD1	CASTVGQGSYYEQYF	TGCGCCAGCACCGTAGGACAGGGAAGCTACTACGAGCAGTACTTC
TRBV21-1	TRBJ2-3	14	.	.	CASSKGPLGGTQYF	TGTGCCAGCAGCAAAGGACCTTTGGGAGGTACGCAGTATTTT
TRBV6-4	TRBJ1-2	13	.	.	CALQGKCGYGYTF	TGTGCCCTACAGGGAAAATGTGGCTATGGCTACACCTTC
TRBV7-2	TRBJ2-3	16	.	TRBD2	CASSLRSGGSTDTQYF	TGTGCCAGCAGCTTAAGGAGCGGGGGAAGCACAGATACGCAGTATTTT
TRBV6-1	TRBJ1-5	16	once	TRBD1	CASSENYGTANQPQHF	TGTGCCAGCAGTGAAAATTACGGGACAGCGAATCAGCCCCAGCATTTT
TRBV27	TRBJ1-6	15	few	.	CASSLGQTLNSPLHF	TGTGCCAGCAGTTTAGGACAGACACTTAATTCACCCCTCCACTTT
TRBV7-2	TRBJ2-3	16	.	TRBD2	CASSPWTSGWSDTQYF	TGTGCCAGCAGCCCCTGGACTAGCGGGTGGTCAGATACGCAGTATTTT
TRBV5-4	TRBJ2-1	17	.	TRBD2	CASSLSGGRGPGNEQFF	TGTGCCAGCAGCTTGAGTGGCGGGAGGGGCCCTGGCAATGAGCAGTTCTTC
TRBV6-5	TRBJ2-7	15	.	TRBD1	CASSYSGQANYEQYF	TGTGCCAGCAGTTACTCGGGACAGGCGAACTACGAGCAGTACTTC
TRBV30	TRBJ2-7	14	.	.	CAWSVPGGGDEQYF	TGTGCCTGGAGTGTACCCGGGGGAGGAGACGAGCAGTACTTC
TRBV18	TRBJ1-2	14	.	TRBD1	CASSRQGAHYGYTF	TGTGCCAGCTCACGCCAGGGGGCCCACTATGGCTACACCTTC
TRBV7-6	TRBJ2-3	15	.	TRBD2	CASSLSGGFTDTQYF	TGTGCCAGCAGCTTAAGCGGGGGATTCACAGATACGCAGTATTTT
TRBV4-3	TRBJ1-6	15	.	TRBD1	CASRGTGGGNSPLHF	TGCGCCAGCAGAGGCACAGGGGGCGGGAATTCACCCCTCCACTTT
TRBV7-6	TRBJ1-3	15	few	.	CASSLAQGGGNTIYF	TGTGCCAGCAGCCTAGCTCAGGGTGGAGGAAACACCATATATTTT
TRBV12-3/TRBV12-4	TRBJ2-3	13	few	TRBD1	CASSLVAGGTQYF	TGTGCCAGCAGTTTAGTGGCAGGGGGCACGCAGTATTTT
TRBV7-2	TRBJ2-7	14	.	.	CASSFTGGGNEQYF	TGTGCCAGCAGCTTCACAGGGGGAGGGAACGAGCAGTACTTC
TRBV29-1	TRBJ1-2	15	.	.	CSVGAGTGKTYGYTF	TGCAGCGTTGGCGCAGGCACAGGGAAGACCTATGGCTACACCTTC
TRBV6-2/TRBV6-3	TRBJ2-5	14	.	TRBD1	CASSTTGGRETQYF	TGTGCCAGCAGTACCACAGGGGGAAGAGAGACCCAGTACTTC
TRBV24-1	TRBJ1-5	14	.	.	CATSRGFGNQPQHF	TGTGCCACCAGTCGGGGGTTTGGAAATCAGCCCCAGCATTTT
TRBV4-1	TRBJ2-7	15	few	TRBD1	CASSQEWTGVREQYF	TGCGCCAGCAGCCAAGAGTGGACAGGGGTCCGCGAGCAGTACTTC
TRBV18	TRBJ1-2	17	.	.	CASSPSTAKIRNYGYTF	TGTGCCAGCTCACCCTCTACAGCAAAAATAAGGAACTATGGCTACACCTTC
TRBV5-6	TRBJ2-7	15	.	.	CASSLGLALSYEQYF	TGTGCCAGCAGCTTAGGACTTGCTCTCTCCTACGAGCAGTACTTC
TRBV29-1	TRBJ1-2	11	few	.	CSVPRLGGYTF	TGCAGCGTTCCCAGGCTCGGCGGCTACACCTTC
TRBV5-1	TRBJ2-7	13	.	TRBD1	CASSTGQLYEQYF	TGCGCCAGCAGCACGGGACAGCTTTACGAGCAGTACTTC
TRBV18	TRBJ2-7	15	.	.	CASSPKQGGSFEQYF	TGTGCCAGCTCACCAAAACAGGGTGGGTCTTTCGAGCAGTACTTC
TRBV20-1	TRBJ2-5	14	.	TRBD2	CSASVAGGLETQYF	TGCAGTGCTAGTGTTGCGGGGGGGCTGGAGACCCAGTACTTC
TRBV28	TRBJ1-2	13	.	.	CASSLGQVYGYTF	TGTGCCAGCAGTTTAGGGCAGGTCTATGGCTACACCTTC
TRBV4-1	TRBJ1-2	16	.	TRBD1	CASSPFGTASLYGYTF	TGCGCCAGCAGCCCATTTGGGACAGCTTCTCTCTATGGCTACACCTTC
TRBV6-2/TRBV6-3	TRBJ2-5	15	.	TRBD2	CASSNVLAGWETQYF	TGTGCCAGCAGTAACGTACTAGCGGGGTGGGAGACCCAGTACTTC
TRBV7-8	TRBJ1-2	15	.	.	CASSRLLDNNYGYTF	TGTGCCAGCAGCCGTCTTCTTGACAATAACTATGGCTACACCTTC
TRBV7-8	TRBJ1-5	15	few	.	CASSQGTSSNQPQHF	TGTGCCAGCAGCCAAGGGACATCTAGCAATCAGCCCCAGCATTTT
TRBV9	TRBJ1-5	15	.	.	CASSVSGEWGQPQHF	TGTGCCAGCAGCGTTAGCGGGGAATGGGGTCAGCCCCAGCATTTT
TRBV7-2	TRBJ2-3	15	.	TRBD1	CASSLGGTGMDTQYF	TGTGCCAGCAGCTTAGGCGGGACAGGGATGGATACGCAGTATTTT
TRBV5-5	TRBJ1-5	16	.	.	CASSPPGQTNNQPQHF	TGTGCCAGCAGCCCCCCAGGGCAGACCAACAATCAGCCCCAGCATTTT
TRBV4-2	TRBJ2-7	18	few	.	CASSHDPISGSLPLEQYF	TGTGCCAGCAGCCACGACCCTATATCCGGGAGCCTCCCCCTCGAGCAGTACTTC
TRBV5-6	TRBJ1-1	18	.	TRBD1	CASSLELTGVKENTEAFF	TGTGCCAGCAGCTTGGAACTTACAGGGGTTAAGGAGAACACTGAAGCTTTCTTT
TRBV25-1	TRBJ2-7	15	.	.	CASRDSRVLTYEQYF	TGTGCCAGCAGGGATAGCCGGGTCTTAACCTACGAGCAGTACTTC
TRBV10-3	TRBJ2-7	12	.	.	CAISEDFLEQYF	TGTGCCATCAGTGAGGACTTTCTGGAGCAGTACTTC
TRBV14	TRBJ2-1	14	.	.	CASSQGLKRVEQFF	TGTGCCAGCAGCCAGGGGCTCAAGCGGGTTGAGCAGTTCTTC
TRBV3-1/TRBV3-2	TRBJ2-3	20	few	.	CASSQAFMGGGVTSTDTQYF	TGTGCCAGCAGCCAAGCTTTTATGGGGGGTGGGGTTACTAGCACAGATACGCAGTATTTT
TRBV19	TRBJ2-3	15	once	.	CASSPISRVTDTQYF	TGTGCCAGTAGTCCAATCTCCAGGGTAACAGATACGCAGTATTTT
TRBV28	TRBJ2-1	20	once	TRBD2	CASRWALGAGGTNSYNEQFF	TGTGCCAGCAGGTGGGCCCTGGGAGCGGGGGGAACGAACTCCTACAATGAGCAGTTCTTC
TRBV5-1	TRBJ2-1	15	.	TRBD1	CASSIGTGVFSEQFF	TGCGCCAGCAGCATAGGGACAGGGGTGTTTAGTGAGCAGTTCTTC
TRBV10-3	TRBJ2-1	12	few	.	CAISERFNEQFF	TGTGCCATCAGTGAGCGGTTTAATGAGCAGTTCTTC
TRBV18	TRBJ1-2	14	.	TRBD1	CASSLLDRGYGYTF	TGTGCCAGCTCACTCCTGGACAGGGGATATGGCTACACCTTC
TRBV30	TRBJ2-7	12	.	TRBD2	CAWSPGGYEQYF	TGTGCCTGGAGCCCGGGAGGCTACGAGCAGTACTTC
TRBV5-5	TRBJ1-4	16	.	TRBD1	CASSWVPDRHNEKLFF	TGTGCCAGCAGCTGGGTCCCGGACAGGCATAATGAAAAACTGTTTTTT
TRBV3-1/TRBV3-2	TRBJ2-5	13	.	.	CASSPGYRETQYF	TGTGCCAGCAGCCCAGGGTACAGGGAGACCCAGTACTTC
TRBV7-6	TRBJ2-3	18	.	.	CASSLYRGGSDPTDTQYF	TGTGCCAGCAGCTTATATAGGGGGGGTAGCGACCCCACAGATACGCAGTATTTT
TRBV27	TRBJ2-1	17	few	TRBD2	CASSSFLAGASYNEQFF	TGTGCCAGCAGTTCCTTCCTAGCGGGAGCATCCTACAATGAGCAGTTCTTC
TRBV18	TRBJ1-3	18	once	TRBD1	CASSPTWTGGSSGNTIYF	TGTGCCAGCTCACCAACTTGGACAGGGGGATCCTCTGGAAACACCATATATTTT
TRBV6-2/TRBV6-3	TRBJ1-1	14	.	TRBD1	CASSWDSWNTEAFF	TGTGCCAGCAGTTGGGACAGCTGGAACACTGAAGCTTTCTTT